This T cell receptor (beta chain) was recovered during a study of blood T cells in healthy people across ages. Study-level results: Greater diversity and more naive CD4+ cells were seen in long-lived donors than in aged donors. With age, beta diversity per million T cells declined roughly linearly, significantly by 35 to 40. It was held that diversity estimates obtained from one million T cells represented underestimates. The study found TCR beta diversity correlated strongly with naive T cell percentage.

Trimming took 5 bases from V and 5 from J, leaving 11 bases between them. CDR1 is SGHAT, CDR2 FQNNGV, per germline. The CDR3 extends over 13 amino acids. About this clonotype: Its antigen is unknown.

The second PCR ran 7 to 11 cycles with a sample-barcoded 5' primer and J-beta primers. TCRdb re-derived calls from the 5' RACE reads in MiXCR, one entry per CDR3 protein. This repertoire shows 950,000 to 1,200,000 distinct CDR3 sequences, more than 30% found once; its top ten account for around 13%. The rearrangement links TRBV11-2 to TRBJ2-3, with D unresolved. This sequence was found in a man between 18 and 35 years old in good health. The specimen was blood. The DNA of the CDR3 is TGTGCCAGCAGCCTCCTTTTGGTAGATACGCAGTATTTT. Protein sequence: CASSLLLVDTQYF.